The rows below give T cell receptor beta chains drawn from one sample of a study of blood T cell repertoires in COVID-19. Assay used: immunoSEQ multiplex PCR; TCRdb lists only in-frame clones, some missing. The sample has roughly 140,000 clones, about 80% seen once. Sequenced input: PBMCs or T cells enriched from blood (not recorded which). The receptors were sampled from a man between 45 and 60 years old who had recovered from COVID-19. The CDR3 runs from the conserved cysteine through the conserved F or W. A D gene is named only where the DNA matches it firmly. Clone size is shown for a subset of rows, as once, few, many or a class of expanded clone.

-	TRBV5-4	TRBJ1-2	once	CASSAQGMSYGYTF	TGTGCCAGCAGCGCACAGGGAATGAGCTATGGCTACACCTTC
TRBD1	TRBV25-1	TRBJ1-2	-	CASENPGQGPKNGYTF	TGTGCCAGCGAAAATCCAGGACAGGGCCCTAAGAATGGCTACACCTTC
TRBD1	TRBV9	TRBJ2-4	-	CASSGGQWNIQYF	TGTGCCAGCAGCGGGGGACAGTGGAACATTCAGTACTTC
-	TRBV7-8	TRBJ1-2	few	CASSFQVGDGYTF	TGTGCCAGCAGCTTCCAGGTGGGCGATGGCTACACCTTC
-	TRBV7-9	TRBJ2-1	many	CASSLGSTGMDEQFF	TGTGCCAGCAGCTTAGGGTCCACAGGGATGGATGAGCAGTTCTTC
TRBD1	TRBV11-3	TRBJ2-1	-	CASSSATTGANEQFF	TGTGCCAGCAGCTCAGCCACGACAGGGGCCAATGAGCAGTTCTTC
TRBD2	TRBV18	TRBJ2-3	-	CASSPPGLAGTDTQYF	TGTGCCAGCTCACCACCGGGGCTAGCGGGAACAGATACGCAGTATTTT
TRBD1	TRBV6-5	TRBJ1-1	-	CASVRTGRNTEAFF	TGTGCCAGCGTTAGGACAGGGAGGAACACTGAAGCTTTCTTT
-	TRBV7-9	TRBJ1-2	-	CASSTNGGNYGYTF	TGTGCCAGCAGCACGAACGGGGGTAACTATGGCTACACCTTC
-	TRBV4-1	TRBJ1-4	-	CASSQDGADNEKLFF	TGCGCCAGCAGCCAAGATGGGGCAGATAATGAAAAACTGTTTTTT
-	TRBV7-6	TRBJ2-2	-	CASSLAFGPNTGELFF	TGTGCCAGCAGCTTAGCGTTTGGCCCGAACACCGGGGAGCTGTTTTTT
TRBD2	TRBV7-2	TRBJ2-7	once	CASSLTSGGSSYEQYF	TGTGCCAGCAGCTTGACTAGCGGGGGGAGCTCCTACGAGCAGTACTTC
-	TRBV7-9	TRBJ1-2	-	CASRDVEAGYGYTF	TGTGCCAGCAGAGACGTGGAGGCGGGCTATGGCTACACCTTC
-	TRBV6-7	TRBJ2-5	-	CASAGSQETQYF	TGTGCCAGCGCGGGGAGCCAAGAGACCCAGTACTTC
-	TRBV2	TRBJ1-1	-	CASRADRNTEAFF	TGTGCCAGCAGGGCGGACAGGAACACTGAAGCTTTCTTT
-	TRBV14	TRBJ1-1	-	CASSQDGGLTEAFF	TGTGCCAGCAGCCAAGACGGCGGTCTCACTGAAGCTTTCTTT
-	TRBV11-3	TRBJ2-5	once	CASSLEGLARETQYF	TGTGCCAGCAGCTTAGAGGGCCTAGCCAGAGAGACCCAGTACTTC
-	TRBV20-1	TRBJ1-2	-	CSASIGTREGYTF	TGCAGTGCTAGTATTGGGACACGGGAAGGCTACACCTTC
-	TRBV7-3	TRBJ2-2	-	CASSPDLTDTGELFF	TGTGCCAGCAGCCCAGATCTGACAGACACCGGGGAGCTGTTTTTT
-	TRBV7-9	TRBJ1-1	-	CASSFREGVEQAFF	TGTGCCAGCAGCTTTCGGGAGGGCGTCGAGCAGGCTTTCTTT
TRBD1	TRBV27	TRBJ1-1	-	CASRPLGTGAIAEAFF	TGTGCCAGCAGACCCTTGGGAACAGGGGCCATAGCTGAAGCTTTCTTT
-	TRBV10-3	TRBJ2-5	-	CAISGGGRETQYF	TGTGCCATCAGTGGGGGGGGGCGAGAGACCCAGTACTTC
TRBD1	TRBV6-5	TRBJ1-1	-	CAASFGQGNTEAFF	TGTGCCGCGTCGTTCGGACAGGGTAACACTGAAGCTTTCTTT
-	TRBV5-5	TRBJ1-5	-	CASSLSGAGHQPQHF	TGTGCCAGCAGCTTGTCAGGGGCCGGCCATCAGCCCCAGCATTTT
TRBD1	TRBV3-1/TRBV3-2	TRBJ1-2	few	CASGGGRYGYTF	TGTGCCAGCGGAGGGGGCAGGTATGGCTACACCTTC
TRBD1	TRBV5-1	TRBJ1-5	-	CASSLDARTGGNNQPQHF	TGCGCCAGCAGCCTCGATGCTCGGACAGGGGGAAACAATCAGCCCCAGCATTTT
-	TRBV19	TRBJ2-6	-	CASSIGQPGANVLTF	TGTGCCAGTAGTATAGGACAACCTGGGGCCAACGTCCTGACTTTC
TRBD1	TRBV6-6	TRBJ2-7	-	CASNTGTGGRYEQYF	TGTGCCAGCAATACAGGGACAGGGGGACGCTACGAGCAGTACTTC